This T cell receptor (beta chain) comes out of a study of T cell repertoires in cytomegalovirus infection. Study in general: The authors relied on CMV epitopes, both recently identified HLA-C-restricted and well-studied HLA-B-restricted. Public signatures in TCR beta pointed to CMV infection and matching HLA type. Whole-study findings and limits: HLA-C-restricted CMV-specific TCR beta clonotypes prevailed in the ex vivo response. Cumulative public TCR beta family frequency identified CMV carriers with the relevant HLA.

This clonotype was found many times. Its specificity is not known. TCRdb called the reads again in MiXCR, with one record for every CDR3 protein. Of 650,000 to 850,000 distinct CDR3 sequences listed, around 29% are singletons. The CDR3 covers 17 residues. Germline lookup yields CDR1 MGHRA and CDR2 YSYEKL. The V end lost 1 base, the J end lost 2 bases, and 14 bases lay between the germline ends. This chain uses TRBV4-1 with TRBJ2-2, with D possibly being TRBD1 (6 bases). The TCR sequence derives from a human donor in good health (CMV status not recorded). Some clones in this sample may be carry-over from other donors' samples. The material was cultured CD8+ T cells from PBMCs, obtained from culture after CMV antigen stimulation. The CDR3 bases are TGCGCCAGCAGCCAAGTAGGCCGGGACACAAACACCGGGGAGCTGTTTTTT. It encodes CASSQVGRDTNTGELFF.